This TCR beta chain was found in a study of cytomegalovirus exposure and HLA in healthy donors (dated 2017 in TCRdb). About the investigation overall: An earlier analysis of several hundred of the donors reported about 280 Gb of sequence data and 95 million to 140 million unique TCR beta sequences obtained from about 170 million T cells. Four to six DR-DQ haplotypes were handled as single units for association and clustering, since linkage in the cohort was strong. Alongside the repertoire data, information on donor age, sex, ethnicity and CMV serostatus was compiled. Every discovery cohort repertoire had been produced on one sequencing platform. An earlier analysis of fewer than 750 of the donors used high-throughput TCR beta sequencing to judge whether each TCR beta V gene segment behaved as functional or pseudogenic. Typing coverage differed by locus: A, B, C, DRB1 and DQB1 were typed in about 620-630 donors, DQA1 in approximately 520, DPA1 in around 600, and DPB1 in 400 to 480. Among some 410 genotyped donors of the cohort, an average of about 220,000 unique TCR beta nucleotide sequences was sequenced per donor, of which about 18% were non-productive. The genetic ancestry cluster associated with self-reported Caucasian donors included roughly four fifths of the roughly 380 genotyped donors. The aim of the study was to test whether cataloging public T cell receptors could identify signatures of past pathogen exposure. A later genetic analysis took genome-wide SNP genotypes for about 55% of the 666 donors and used that subset as a discovery cohort. An early release covering about 600 HLA-typed donors comprised about 290 gigabases of sequencing data and around 86 million unique TCR sequences. To study patterns of TCR occurrence, a later analysis re-analyzed previously published TCR beta repertoires from 666 donors and added high-resolution HLA genotyping. Along with the roughly 670-subject first cohort, a separate validation cohort of more than 90 different subjects was used. The T cell repertoires of some 700 subjects were profiled by immunosequencing and related to cytomegalovirus serostatus. To predict cytomegalovirus infection status, the study combined high-throughput TCR immunosequencing, statistical association of individual TCRs with disease status, and machine learning. Rather than drawing on any new phenotypic data, the later analysis identified candidate immune exposures from TCR beta sequences and the way those sequences occurred across donors. HLA typing included class I and class II loci at four-digit resolution.

In total, more than 500 healthy bone marrow donors made up the cohort. At the time of sampling, every cohort member was nominally healthy, though immune exposures that went unrecorded were likely present. The donor was CMV seronegative and belonged to the group of around 400 seronegative cohort members. Each donor provided a peripheral blood sample, and peripheral blood mononuclear cells were used for TCR beta sequencing. Genomic DNA was extracted from the blood cell samples with the Qiagen DNeasy Blood Extraction Kit. Counted from cysteine to phenylalanine, this CDR3 has 11 amino acids. This entry keeps only the CDR3 DNA: 33 bases, framed from base 1. The germline V gene encodes CDR1 DFQATT and CDR2 SNEGSKA (reference sequence). V loses 6 bases, J loses 6 bases, and the germline ends lie 9 bases apart. This clone was seen only a few times. The antigen it recognizes is unknown. It has no much larger one-base neighbor in the sample; base qualities were not kept.

Receptors were amplified or captured by the immunoSEQ multiplex PCR assay. The multiplex PCR relied on a mix of 60 forward primers for TCR Vbeta segments and 13 reverse primers for TCR Jbeta segments. The CDR3 region of rearranged TCR beta genes was amplified from genomic DNA with a multiplex PCR assay. The amplified TCR beta libraries were sequenced on the Illumina HiSeq System as 87-base-pair reads. For the original study's pipeline: Across the roughly 600 repertoires, a later analysis counted 80 million or so unique TCR beta chains, about 10 million of which were shared by at least two donors. Raw reads were error-corrected and collapsed into unique sequences with a nearest-neighbor algorithm that merged closely related sequences to remove PCR and sequencing errors. CDR3 sequences were aligned to IMGT reference sequences to assign V, D and J gene segments. Each retained sequence needed at least a six-nucleotide match to both a V gene segment and a J gene segment. A rearrangement counted as productive if the CDR3 had no stop codons and remained in frame with V and J, and every other rearrangement counted as non-productive. Following IMGT convention, CDR3 was defined as the stretch from the second conserved V-encoded cysteine up to the conserved J-encoded phenylalanine. In an earlier analysis of just under 600 of the donors, sequences lacking an unambiguous match to a single V gene segment were excluded. An earlier analysis of just under 600 of the donors called V segments functional above 56.7% productive rearrangements and segregating when the between-donor standard deviation exceeded 5%. A statistical classification framework was developed to diagnose cytomegalovirus status using the catalog of TCR beta chain sequences. V and J gene assignment, in a later analysis, came from comparing TCR nucleotide sequences with IMGT/GENE-DB human TR gene sequences. A later analysis assigned CDR3 sequences and most-parsimonious VDJ recombination scenarios with the TCRdist pipeline. A later analysis defined each TCR beta chain by its CDR3 amino acid sequence plus V-gene family, and excluded reads lacking a unique V-gene family. In a later analysis, 450 to 600 highly shared, low-generation-probability nucleotide sequences were removed to address suspected cross-contamination and a sequencing artifact. For each public chain, a later analysis derived a clonal expansion index from normalized ranks of inferred template counts within each repertoire. A later analysis computed generation probabilities with a VDJ recombination model fitted to out-of-frame rearrangements, and checked the results against IGoR. In a later analysis, hypergeometric tests were used to score TCR-TCR, TCR-HLA and TCR-CMV co-occurrence, with a repertoire-size bias correction applied to TCR pairs. False discovery rates were estimated in a later analysis by permuting HLA or CMV assignments 20 times. A later analysis grouped co-occurring TCRs with DBSCAN, adding TCRdist sequence similarity when clustering within HLA-allele-positive subsets. Repertoires with fewer than 30,000 or more than 120,000 public chains were left out of co-occurrence clustering, as were five repertoires with anomalous nucleotide sharing. The table comes from immuneACCESS by way of TCRdb, which keeps in-frame sequences with V and J called. Part of the clones is missing from these tables; in studies checked, under half for an unresolved V gene and the rest for unknown reasons. D and trimming were read from the DNA, whereas the V and J calls and clone size are those reported in that table. Here the sample has approximately 170,000 clones; less than 85% occur a single time. The ten largest clonotypes hold 1% of the sample.

General conclusions and limits of the study: Roughly uniform sequencing depth across donors was assumed in presence/absence analyses, although this assumption may not hold. In a later analysis, several top co-occurrence clusters were reported to appear linked to parvovirus B19, influenza, CMV and Epstein-Barr virus. A later analysis found that TCR association rates varied across HLA loci, with DRB1 alleles showing the most associated TCRs and HLA-C alleles the fewest. In the study, some 160 TCR beta chains were listed as associated with cytomegalovirus. The authors suggested that the approach could potentially be extended to other disease states and immunological phenotypes. CMV serostatus was the only immune exposure information available for the cohort. In a later analysis, HLA-associated TCR beta chains were found to be more clonally expanded and to have lower generation probabilities than equally common non-associated chains. The sequencing pipeline was judged likely to have produced a cluster of highly shared sequence variants as a technical artifact. In vitro tests confirmed that three of the cytomegalovirus-associated TCR beta chains recognize cytomegalovirus antigens. The classifier was reported to diagnose cytomegalovirus status with high specificity and sensitivity in both the original and validation cohorts. Correlated functional status among segregating V segments might be attributable to linkage disequilibrium, but an unknown experimental factor could not be ruled out. The earlier analysis of around 600 of the donors excluded around 17 rarely observed V segments, including chromosome 9 orphons, because counts were too low. A further reported finding was that TCR beta sequences accurately predicted the HLA-A and HLA-B alleles for most subjects in the first cohort. A later analysis associated about 17,000 TCR beta sequences with specific HLA alleles at a false discovery rate of 0.05. A later genetic analysis associated a missense DCLRE1C variant with V-gene and J-gene trimming of TCR beta chains, and an independent cohort replicated the association. This cohort had only TCR beta chains sequenced, and the lack of alpha or paired-chain data limited which features could be detected. Because some donors lacked HLA typing at each locus, the association tests relied only on the typed subset. Strong co-occurrence of HLA alleles, especially DR and DQ, made assigning TCR associations to individual alleles difficult. In a later genetic analysis, fewer N-insertions in productive TCRs were reported among donors in an Asian-associated ancestry cluster than the approximately 670-donor mean. According to a later analysis, most CMV-associated TCR beta chains appeared to be HLA-restricted, and the HLA associations seemed to be driven largely by CMV exposure. Most TCR sequences were observed very rarely across donors, whereas some public TCRs were present in many individuals. The 87-base-pair reads could not distinguish some IMGT-functional V segments, including TRBV6-2 and TRBV6-3, so those segments were excluded. An earlier analysis of 587 of the donors showed that most TCR beta V segments appeared in productive rearrangements either about 90% or about 30% of the time, which broadly matched IMGT annotations.

This receptor was identified in a boy aged 2 to 10 in good health and CMV-seronegative. Specimen: PBMCs. The receptor chain draws on TRBV20-1 and TRBJ2-1; D gene: possibly TRBD2, on 5 matching bases. The CDR3 region: CSAGRGNEQFF. Here is the DNA: TGCAGTGCGGGGAGAGGCAATGAGCAGTTCTTC.